The 28 T cell receptor beta chains below all came from one sample that was sequenced in a study of cytomegalovirus exposure and HLA in healthy donors. This table comes from immunoSEQ multiplex PCR, and its TCRdb copy is limited to in-frame clones, with some not included. The sample has roughly 100,000 clones, less than 95% seen once. The sample consisted of PBMCs. The receptors derive from a woman aged 18-29 years in good health and CMV-seronegative.

This chain uses TRBV5-1 with TRBJ1-1, with a tentative D call TRBD1 (6 bases). Trimming removed 0 bases at V and 0 bases at J, with 9 bases between. The CDR3 runs 15 residues. Germline V lookup: CDR1 SGHRS, CDR2 YFSETQ. Here the CDR3 DNA reads TGCGCCAGCAGCTTGGGGGACACCCTGAACACTGAAGCTTTCTTT. As protein: CASSLGDTLNTEAFF. Supplemented by reference TRBV5-1 and TRBJ1-1, the full variable domain reads KAGVTQTPRYLIKTRGQQVTLSCSPISGHRSVSWYQQTPGQGLQFLFEYFSETQRNKGNFPGRFSGRQFSNSRSEMNVSTLELGDSALYLCASSLGDTLNTEAFFGQGTRLTVV.

The chain uses TRBV14 and TRBJ2-7; 7 bases match TRBD2. Looked up from germline, CDR1 is SGHDN and CDR2 is FVKESK. This CDR3 has 14 residues. V lost 4 bases and J lost 4; bases outside the gene matches: 7. DNA for the CDR3: TGTGCCAGCAGCCCCCCAATAGCGGGTTACGAGCAGTACTTC. It codes for CASSPPIAGYEQYF. Together with reference TRBV14 and TRBJ2-7, the CDR3 gives the full variable domain: EAGVTQFPSHSVIEKGQTVTLRCDPISGHDNLYWYRRVMGKEIKFLLHFVKESKQDESGMPNNRFLAERTGGTYSTLKVQPAELEDSGVYFCASSPPIAGYEQYFGPGTRLTVT.

The chain employs TRBV5-1 and TRBJ1-1; D is perhaps TRBD1 (5 bases). This CDR3 contains 16 residues. The germline gives CDR1 SGHRS, CDR2 YFSETQ. Trimming removed 4 bases from V and 4 bases from J, with 20 bases in between. The CDR3 DNA sequence: TGCGCCAGCAGCCCCTCTTCACAGGTTACGGGCACTGAAGCTTTCTTT. Residues: CASSPSSQVTGTEAFF.

The chain combines TRBV10-1 with TRBJ1-1; the D gene is possibly TRBD1 (5 bases). Trimming removed 2 bases from V and 7 bases from J, with 11 bases in between. The CDR3 totals 13 residues. Germline CDR1 reads WNHNN; CDR2 reads SYGVQD (reference sequence). CDR3 protein: CASSESQGIEAFF. The CDR3 region has the DNA TGCGCCAGCAGTGAGAGCCAGGGTATTGAAGCTTTCTTT.

The chain uses TRBV4-3 and TRBJ1-3, with D hard to call. The CDR3 is 12 residues long. Germline V gene sequence: CDR1 LGHNA, CDR2 YSLEER. V lost 2 bases and J 4 bases, leaving 3 bases between the germline ends. The CDR3 region is CASSQPGNTIYF. The CDR3 DNA reads TGCGCCAGCAGCCAACCGGGAAACACCATATATTTT.

The chain couples TRBV30 to TRBJ1-5, with TRBD1 identical over 7 bases. CDR1 is GTSNPN and CDR2 is SVGIG in the germline V gene (reference sequence). The CDR3 consists of 13 residues. V was pared by 4 bases and J by 8 bases, with 8 bases of the junction left unmatched. Here the CDR3 DNA reads TGTGCCTGGACACGGACAGGCGAGGAGCCCCAGCATTTT. Translated: CAWTRTGEEPQHF.

The chain combines TRBV29-1 with TRBJ1-2; tentative D call: TRBD1 (6 bases). V lost 5 bases to trimming and J lost 9 bases, with 19 bases between them. The germline V gene encodes CDR1 SQVTM and CDR2 ANQGSEA. The CDR3 extends over 13 amino acids. In DNA, the CDR3 is TGCAGCGTTCGAACAGGGTCCACCTTCCGCTACACCTTC. It translates to CSVRTGSTFRYTF.

The chain carries TRBV9 and TRBJ2-6, with a weak D call TRBD2 (6 bases). Trimming took off 4 bases at V and 0 bases at J, with 11 bases between the two ends. The germline V gene encodes CDR1 SGDLS and CDR2 YYNGEE. CDR3 size: 16 residues. CDR3 DNA: TGTGCCAGCAGCCCCCCCGGGAGCTCTGGGGCCAACGTCCTGACTTTC. Translating it yields CASSPPGSSGANVLTF.

This rearrangement joins TRBV27 to TRBJ2-1, with D possibly being TRBD1 (8 bases). Trimming shortened V by 6 bases and J by 3 bases, and 15 bases separated the two germline ends. The CDR3 loop spans 15 amino acids. Germline loops: CDR1 MNHEY, CDR2 SMNVEV (reference sequence). CDR3 amino acids: CASRLQGEGYNEQFF. DNA of the CDR3: TGTGCCAGCAGACTACAGGGGGAGGGCTACAATGAGCAGTTCTTC.

This rearrangement joins TRBV27 to TRBJ1-1; perhaps TRBD1 as D (5 bases). CDR3 length equals 15 residues. The ends were cut back, 3 bases at V and 0 bases at J, with 11 bases in the middle. The germline CDR1 and CDR2 sequences are MNHEY and SMNVEV (reference sequence). CDR3 region: CASSFLGEMNTEAFF. For the CDR3, the DNA is TGTGCCAGCAGTTTTCTAGGGGAAATGAACACTGAAGCTTTCTTT.

The J gene is TRBJ1-5, the V gene TRBV5-1; 8 bases agree with TRBD1. The CDR3 has 16 residues. Germline assignment: CDR1 SGHRS and CDR2 YFSETQ. V was pared by 3 bases and J by 8 bases, with 13 bases of the junction left unmatched. This CDR3 reads CASSWGDRSPGEPQHF. CDR3 coding DNA: TGCGCCAGCAGCTGGGGGGACAGGTCCCCCGGGGAGCCCCAGCATTTT.

J is TRBJ1-6 and V is TRBV11-2, with 7 bases lining up with TRBD1. The V gene's germline CDR1 is SGHAT and CDR2 FQNNGV. Trimming took 1 base from V and 9 from J; bases not matched to a gene: 3. The CDR3 is 14 residues long. The CDR3 loop reads CASSLVGTASPLHF. The CDR3 DNA reads as TGTGCCAGCAGCTTAGTAGGGACAGCTTCACCCCTCCACTTT.

The sample holds one count of this clone. V and J are TRBV30 and TRBJ2-6; D gene ambiguous. Germline V gene sequence: CDR1 GTSNPN, CDR2 SVGIG (reference sequence). V lost 2 bases and J 0 bases, leaving 11 bases between the germline ends. This CDR3 has 16 residues. In DNA, the CDR3 is TGTGCCTGGAGTATTCCCGGAGTCTCTGGGGCCAACGTCCTGACTTTC. The encoded protein is CAWSIPGVSGANVLTF. The full variable domain, completed using reference TRBV30 and TRBJ2-6, is SQTIHQWPATLVQPVGSPLSLECTVEGTSNPNLYWYRQAAGRGLQLLFYSVGIGQISSEVPQNLSASRPQDRQFILSSKKLLLSDSGFYLCAWSIPGVSGANVLTFGAGSRLTVL.

The chain has TRBV6-1 and TRBJ1-1, with D uncertain. The V end lost 4 bases, the J end lost 2 bases, and 20 bases lay between the germline ends. The germline V gene has CDR1 MNHNS and CDR2 SASEGT. The CDR3 is 17 amino acids. CDR3 sequence (DNA): TGTGCCAGCAGTGGGCCCCCGGCGGGAACACTAAACACTGAAGCTTTCTTT. Amino acid sequence: CASSGPPAGTLNTEAFF.

This clone was detected only once. The chain links TRBV7-2 to TRBJ2-7, with unresolved D. The CDR3 extends over 13 amino acids. Germline V CDR1 and CDR2: SGHTA, FQGNSA. Trimming shortened V by 1 base and J by 7 bases, and 11 bases separated the two germline ends. CDR3 protein: CASSLEGMREQYF. CDR3 sequence (DNA): TGTGCCAGCAGCTTAGAAGGAATGCGGGAGCAGTACTTC.

The rearrangement links TRBV5-1 to TRBJ2-1, with TRBD2 identical over 9 bases. The V gene end was trimmed by 0 bases and the J gene end by 9 bases; junction bases not matched to a gene: 10. The CDR3 covers 16 residues. Germline loops: CDR1 SGHRS, CDR2 YFSETQ. CDR3 in DNA: TGCGCCAGCAGCTTGGTACCCGGGACTAGCAACAGTGAGCAGTTCTTC. It specifies CASSLVPGTSNSEQFF. Using reference TRBV5-1 and TRBJ2-1 for the parts outside the CDR3, the full variable domain is KAGVTQTPRYLIKTRGQQVTLSCSPISGHRSVSWYQQTPGQGLQFLFEYFSETQRNKGNFPGRFSGRQFSNSRSEMNVSTLELGDSALYLCASSLVPGTSNSEQFFGPGTRLTVL.

Only one count was recorded for this clone. This chain uses TRBV9 with TRBJ1-1; maybe TRBD1 (6 bases). The germline V gene encodes CDR1 SGDLS and CDR2 YYNGEE. This CDR3 is built from 15 residues. Trimming removed 3 bases from V and 4 bases from J, with 16 bases in between. The DNA of the CDR3 is TGTGCCAGCAGCGCGGGGGGCAGGGGAAGCACTGAAGCTTTCTTT. Translating gives CASSAGGRGSTEAFF.

The rearrangement links TRBV5-1 to TRBJ2-1, with D unclear. The CDR3 spans 12 residues. V was clipped by 0 bases and J by 10 bases, with 8 bases between them. Germline V gives CDR1 SGHRS, CDR2 YFSETQ. The CDR3 sequence is CASSLALREQFF. The DNA for the CDR3 is TGCGCCAGCAGCTTGGCCCTGCGAGAGCAGTTCTTC.

This chain connects TRBV7-2 to TRBJ2-7, with 11 positions matching TRBD1. The CDR3 sequence is 13 residues long. V lost 1 base to trimming and J lost 8 bases; unmatched junction nucleotides: 1. The germline CDR1 and CDR2 sequences are SGHTA and FQGNSA. In nucleotides, the CDR3 is TGTGCCAGCAGCTTAGGGACAGGGGGCAAGCAGTACTTC. Protein sequence: CASSLGTGGKQYF.

This clone is labeled medium-sized. V usage is TRBV9 and J usage is TRBJ2-1, with a weak D call TRBD2 (7 bases). The CDR3 length is 15 residues. Germline lookup yields CDR1 SGDLS and CDR2 YYNGEE. V was trimmed by 3 bases and J by 6 bases, leaving 16 bases between them. The CDR3 loop reads CASSAWGGQSNEQFF. The CDR3 region has the DNA TGTGCCAGCAGCGCCTGGGGGGGGCAATCCAATGAGCAGTTCTTC.

About this clone: Other DNA variants within this sample encode the same CDR3. V is TRBV7-2 and J is TRBJ1-5, with D unclear. V dropped 3 bases and J dropped 4 bases, with 7 bases sitting between them. Germline assignment: CDR1 SGHTA and CDR2 FQGNSA. This CDR3 spans 13 amino acids. The CDR3 protein is CASSLRGNQPQHF. The CDR3 nucleotides read TGTGCCAGCAGCTTGAGAGGGAATCAGCCCCAGCATTTT. The full variable domain, rest sourced from reference TRBV7-2 and TRBJ1-5, is GAGVSQSPSNKVTEKGKDVELRCDPISGHTALYWYRQSLGQGLEFLIYFQGNSAPDKSGLPSDRFSAERTGGSVSTLTIQRTQQEDSAVYLCASSLRGNQPQHFGDGTRLSIL.

The chain links TRBV15 to TRBJ2-7; D is possibly TRBD1 (5 bases). The CDR3 covers 13 residues. The V end lost 1 base, the J end lost 2 bases, and 6 bases lay between the germline ends. The germline V gene has CDR1 LNHNV and CDR2 YYDKDF (reference sequence). The CDR3 region has the DNA TGTGCCACCAGCAGAGGACAGCCCTACGAGCAGTACTTC. Translating gives CATSRGQPYEQYF.

The V call is TRBV4-1, the J call TRBJ2-1, with 7 bases that match TRBD2. Germline-derived CDR1 and CDR2 are MGHRA and YSYEKL. The V gene end was trimmed by 1 base and the J gene end by 6 bases; junction bases not matched to a gene: 12. CDR3 size: 17 residues. As DNA, the CDR3 is TGCGCCAGCAGCCAAGTGGTCAGGCGGGAGTCACGCAATGAGCAGTTCTTC. This gives the protein CASSQVVRRESRNEQFF.

The rearrangement joins TRBV10-3 to TRBJ1-1, with a weak D call TRBD1 (5 bases). Germline CDR1 is ENHRY and CDR2 is SYGVKD. The V end lost 4 bases, the J end lost 7 bases, and 13 bases lay between the germline ends. CDR3 length: 13 residues. CDR3 loop: CAISVQGTDEAFF. CDR3 DNA: TGTGCCATCAGTGTCCAGGGTACTGATGAAGCTTTCTTT.

This chain links TRBV5-4 with TRBJ1-5; no clear D gene. V was trimmed by 8 bases and J by 1 base, leaving 13 bases between them. The CDR3 covers 14 residues. Germline-derived CDR1 and CDR2 are SGHNT and YYREEE (reference sequence). CDR3 loop: CASREGGSNQPQHF. The CDR3 bases are TGTGCCAGTCGGGAGGGAGGAAGCAATCAGCCCCAGCATTTT.

The chain uses TRBV15 and TRBJ1-2; D not resolved. From germline, CDR1 is LNHNV and CDR2 YYDKDF (reference sequence). The V end lost 5 bases, the J end lost 0 bases, and 13 bases lay between the germline ends. CDR3 size: 15 residues. DNA for the CDR3: TGTGCCACCAGCCGCCAGACACTCGCTAACTATGGCTACACCTTC. It specifies CATSRQTLANYGYTF.

This chain joins TRBV6-1 and TRBJ1-1, with 9 positions matching TRBD1. V lost 8 bases, J lost 1 base, and 5 bases stayed unmatched. The CDR3 spans 14 residues. The germline gives CDR1 MNHNS, CDR2 SASEGT. CDR3 nucleotide sequence: TGTGCCAGCTCGCCGGGACAGGGGAACACTGAAGCTTTCTTT. It translates to CASSPGQGNTEAFF.

The CDR3 region has the DNA TGTGCCAGCAGTTTAACCCGAGCGCCAGCCCACGAGCAGTACTTC. Translation gives CASSLTRAPAHEQYF. The chain recombines TRBV27 with TRBJ2-7, with D uncertain. Trimming took off 2 bases at V and 5 bases at J, with 16 bases between the two ends. The CDR3 runs 15 residues. In germline, CDR1 is MNHEY, CDR2 SMNVEV (reference sequence).